Below are 28 T cell receptor beta chains sequenced from a single sample in a study of T cell responses to AZD1222 COVID-19 vaccine. Clones were read by immunoSEQ multiplex PCR, and TCRdb kept only the in-frame ones, dropping some. This table has fewer than 150,000 clones, 75% to 90% appearing once. Here the sequenced sample was peripheral blood, taken 28 days after the second AZD1222 dose. These receptors came from an adult who received the AZD1222 COVID-19 vaccine.

The genes are TRBV5-4 and TRBJ2-3; no clear D gene. Germline V CDR1 and CDR2: SGHNT, YYREEE (reference sequence). V lost 3 bases and J lost 5, with 10 bases in between. This CDR3 contains 13 residues. CDR3 amino acids: CASSYDWEDTQYF. The CDR3 DNA sequence: TGTGCCAGCAGCTACGACTGGGAAGATACGCAGTATTTT.

The V gene is TRBV6-5, the J gene TRBJ1-1; D gene unclear. Germline CDR1 MNHEY, CDR2 SVGAGI. CDR3 length equals 14 residues. The V end lost 6 bases, the J end lost 6 bases, and 17 bases lay between the germline ends. DNA for the CDR3: TGTGCCAGCAGACCCAGCCGTTTCTCACCTGAAGCTTTCTTT. Translating it yields CASRPSRFSPEAFF.

The chain is built from TRBV19 and TRBJ2-1; no clear D gene. Germline values: CDR1 LNHDA, CDR2 SQIVND (reference sequence). The CDR3 has 13 amino acids. With 6 bases removed from V and 6 bases from J, the gap between germline ends came to 12 bases. For the CDR3, the DNA is TGTGCCAGTAGCGTGTGGTCGGGCAATGAGCAGTTCTTC. It translates to CASSVWSGNEQFF.

This chain links TRBV18 with TRBJ2-5; D is uncertain. This CDR3 is built from 12 residues. With 4 bases removed from V and 4 bases from J, the gap between germline ends came to 7 bases. Germline V lookup: CDR1 KGHSH, CDR2 LQKENI. CDR3 DNA sequence: TGTGCCAGCTCACTCTGGGGAGAGACCCAGTACTTC. Translating gives CASSLWGETQYF.

The chain joins TRBV4-3 to TRBJ1-2; tentative D call: TRBD1 (5 bases). CDR3 size: 16 residues. Between the trimmed V and J ends, which lost 0 bases and 8 bases, there was a span of 19 bases. Germline values: CDR1 LGHNA, CDR2 YSLEER. CDR3 in amino acids: CASSQEYVAAGQGYTF. CDR3 DNA sequence: TGCGCCAGCAGCCAAGAGTATGTGGCGGCAGGGCAAGGCTACACCTTC.

The J gene is TRBJ2-7, the V gene TRBV27; a weak D match, TRBD2 (5 bases). Germline CDR1 and CDR2: MNHEY and SMNVEV (reference sequence). The CDR3 spans 15 residues. V was pared by 7 bases and J by 2 bases, with 18 bases between. In DNA, the CDR3 is TGTGCCAGCACCCCTGCCCCAGGAGGAGCCTACGAGCAGTACTTC. Translating gives CASTPAPGGAYEQYF.

The rearrangement links TRBV23-1 to TRBJ2-7; TRBD1 agrees at 8 bases. TRBV23-1 is an open reading frame whose function is uncertain. The CDR3 runs to 15 residues. V lost 3 bases and J lost 2; bases outside the gene matches: 6. CDR3 sequence reads: CASSHPDRATYEQYF. In DNA form, the CDR3 reads TGCGCCAGCAGTCACCCGGACAGGGCCACCTACGAGCAGTACTTC.

The chain joins TRBV30 to TRBJ2-3; D unresolved. Germline values: CDR1 GTSNPN, CDR2 SVGIG (reference sequence). Between the trimmed V and J ends, which lost 4 bases and 2 bases, there was a span of 13 bases. This CDR3 is 14 amino acids long. This CDR3 reads CAWKNLWSTDTQYF. DNA of the CDR3: TGTGCCTGGAAAAACTTATGGTCCACAGATACGCAGTATTTT.

This clone was picked up a small number of times. The gene calls are TRBV19 and TRBJ1-1, with D perhaps matching TRBD1 (6 bases). The CDR3 extends over 12 amino acids. The germline V and J ends were trimmed by 5 bases and 6 bases, with 10 bases remaining between them. CDR1 and CDR2 (germline): LNHDA, SQIVND (reference sequence). CDR3 loop: CASSQSGAEAFF. Written as DNA, the CDR3 is TGTGCCAGTAGTCAATCAGGGGCTGAAGCTTTCTTT.

The V and J genes are TRBV5-4 and TRBJ2-3, with a weak D call TRBD2 (6 bases). Germline V gives CDR1 SGHNT, CDR2 YYREEE (reference sequence). The CDR3 contains 14 residues. V was clipped by 4 bases and J by 6 bases, with 15 bases between them. The CDR3 is CASSIRDFWDTQYF. CDR3 in DNA: TGTGCCAGCAGCATCCGGGACTTTTGGGATACGCAGTATTTT.

This clone was counted a few times. The chain employs TRBV19 and TRBJ1-4; the D gene is possibly TRBD1 (5 bases). Germline V lookup: CDR1 LNHDA, CDR2 SQIVND (reference sequence). The CDR3 loop spans 17 amino acids. V gave up 4 bases and J gave up 4 bases, with 19 bases separating them. As DNA, the CDR3 is TGTGCCAGTAGTAACCCCCGTCGACAGTTACTTAATGAAAAACTGTTTTTT. The encoded protein is CASSNPRRQLLNEKLFF.

The chain has TRBV6-5 and TRBJ1-1; D gene unclear. V lost 5 bases and J 6 bases, leaving 16 bases between the germline ends. The CDR3 loop spans 14 amino acids. In germline, CDR1 is MNHEY, CDR2 SVGAGI. CDR3 region: CASSKEVIDPEAFF. Written as DNA, the CDR3 is TGTGCCAGCAGTAAGGAGGTTATAGACCCTGAAGCTTTCTTT.

This chain joins TRBV18 and TRBJ2-5, with D tentatively TRBD1 (5 bases). The CDR3 is 14 amino acids. V was pared by 0 bases and J by 7 bases, with 12 bases between. Germline assignment: CDR1 KGHSH and CDR2 LQKENI. CDR3 bases: TGTGCCAGCTCACCACCCGACAGACCTGGGACCCAGTACTTC. It encodes CASSPPDRPGTQYF.

The V call is TRBV5-1, the J call TRBJ2-7; TRBD2 aligns across 8 bases. Germline CDR1 and CDR2: SGHRS and YFSETQ. V lost 0 bases and J lost 3; bases outside the gene matches: 5. The CDR3 runs 15 residues. The CDR3 sequence: CASSLAAGGNYEQYF. The CDR3 DNA sequence: TGCGCCAGCAGCTTGGCGGCGGGGGGAAACTACGAGCAGTACTTC.

The genes are TRBV18 and TRBJ1-3; D is ambiguous. Trimming took off 5 bases at V and 3 bases at J, with 14 bases between the two ends. Germline assignment: CDR1 KGHSH and CDR2 LQKENI. This CDR3 contains 15 residues. In DNA form, the CDR3 reads TGTGCCAGCTCAGCGGACGGAGGAATTGGAAACACCATATATTTT. Translating gives CASSADGGIGNTIYF.

This clone was detected once. The genes are TRBV9 and TRBJ2-1; no definite D call. Per the germline V gene, CDR1 is SGDLS and CDR2 is YYNGEE. This CDR3 is built from 15 residues. Deletions cut 0 bases from V and 5 bases from J, with 12 bases between. This CDR3 reads CASSVGPRPDNEQFF. DNA of the CDR3: TGTGCCAGCAGCGTAGGCCCTCGACCGGACAATGAGCAGTTCTTC.

The chain joins TRBV6-5 to TRBJ2-7; TRBD1 agrees at 8 bases. V trimming: 7 bases; J trimming: 5 bases; junction bases outside the gene matches: 7. This CDR3 comprises 13 residues. The germline V gene has CDR1 MNHEY and CDR2 SVGAGI. For the CDR3, the DNA is TGTGCCAGCACTAGGCAGGGGGCCGACGAGCAGTACTTC. Amino acid sequence: CASTRQGADEQYF.

The chain links TRBV27 to TRBJ1-2; D possibly corresponds to TRBD1 (6 bases). V lost 3 bases and J 3 bases, leaving 17 bases between the germline ends. From germline, CDR1 is MNHEY and CDR2 SMNVEV (reference sequence). This CDR3 comprises 16 residues. CDR3 residues: CASSLAAGAKYYGYTF. The CDR3 DNA reads TGTGCCAGCAGTTTGGCCGCAGGGGCTAAATACTATGGCTACACCTTC.

The chain recombines TRBV12-2 with TRBJ2-7; the table calls TRBD1, which could not be checked here. TRBV12-2 represents a pseudogene. CDR3 length equals 15 residues. CDR3 bases: TGTGCAAGTCGCCCTCTAGGGGTTTTTTCCTACGAGCAGTACTTC. This sequence encodes CASRPLGVFSYEQYF.

This clone was recorded once. The chain uses TRBV15 and TRBJ1-2; 7 nucleotides agree with TRBD1. The V segment lost 0 bases and the J segment 8 bases; nucleotides outside the gene matches: 9. The CDR3 runs 15 residues. CDR1 and CDR2 from the germline V gene are LNHNV and YYDKDF (reference sequence). The CDR3 region has the DNA TGTGCCACCAGCAGAGATAGAGGAGGGGGCCGCGGCTACACCTTC. It encodes CATSRDRGGGRGYTF.

The V gene is TRBV3-1 (or the pseudogene TRBV3-2), the J gene TRBJ2-3; tentative D call: TRBD2 (6 bases). The CDR3 is 14 residues long. The germline V and J ends were trimmed by 3 bases and 2 bases, with 9 bases remaining between them. Germline V lookup: CDR1 LGHDT, CDR2 YNNKEL (reference sequence). The DNA for the CDR3 is TGTGCCAGCAGCCACAGGACTAACACAGATACGCAGTATTTT. Translated, it gives CASSHRTNTDTQYF.

V usage is TRBV24-1 and J usage is TRBJ2-3, with D maybe TRBD2 (6 bases). With 4 bases removed from V and 2 bases from J, the gap between germline ends came to 21 bases. CDR1 and CDR2 from the germline V gene are KGHDR and SFDVKD. CDR3 length equals 18 residues. DNA of the CDR3: TGTGCCACCAGTGAGCGAAGACTAGGGCGGGGATACACAGATACGCAGTATTTT. Its protein product is CATSERRLGRGYTDTQYF.

This chain connects TRBV19 to TRBJ2-7, with a weak D call TRBD2 (6 bases). V was clipped by 5 bases and J by 3 bases, with 11 bases between them. The CDR3 contains 13 residues. Per the germline V gene, CDR1 is LNHDA and CDR2 is SQIVND (reference sequence). CDR3 sequence reads: CASSLGLYYEQYF. The CDR3 nucleotides read TGTGCCAGTAGTCTGGGACTTTACTACGAGCAGTACTTC.

V usage is TRBV11-3 and J usage is TRBJ2-7; TRBD2 aligns across 8 bases. Germline CDR1 SGHNT, CDR2 YENEEA. Trimming at V came to 3 bases and at J to 4 bases, leaving 2 bases not matched to a gene. The CDR3 runs to 13 residues. CDR3 residues: CASSLGLEYEQYF. The CDR3 DNA reads as TGTGCCAGCAGCTTGGGACTAGAGTACGAGCAGTACTTC. Full variable domain (remainder filled in from reference TRBV11-3 and TRBJ2-7): EAGVVQSPRYKIIEKKQPVAFWCNPISGHNTLYWYLQNLGQGPELLIRYENEEAVDDSQLPKDRFSAERLKGVDSTLKIQPAELGDSAVYLCASSLGLEYEQYFGPGTRLTVT.

V is TRBV6-2 or TRBV6-3 and J is TRBJ2-1; D may be TRBD2 (5 bases). The CDR3 is made up of 12 amino acids. Per the germline V gene, CDR1 is MNHEY and CDR2 is SVGEGT. Trimming removed 3 bases at V and 9 bases at J, with 9 bases between. This CDR3 reads CASSYLRGEQFF. The CDR3, as DNA: TGTGCCAGCAGTTATCTCCGGGGTGAGCAGTTCTTC.

The chain has TRBV3-1 (or the pseudogene TRBV3-2) and TRBJ2-3; TRBD2 is a possible D gene (6 bases). In germline, CDR1 is LGHDT, CDR2 YNNKEL (reference sequence). The CDR3 is 15 amino acids. Trimming stripped 6 bases from V and 4 bases from J, with 17 bases between. The DNA of the CDR3 is TGTGCCAGCAGTACCGGGACTGGGCTCCCAGATACGCAGTATTTT. It yields the protein CASSTGTGLPDTQYF.

This chain uses TRBV29-1 with TRBJ2-3; D remains ambiguous. Trimming removed 3 bases from V and 1 base from J, with 5 bases in between. There are 12 residues in the CDR3. CDR1 is SQVTM and CDR2 is ANQGSEA in the germline V gene. This CDR3 is CSVDEGTDTQYF. The CDR3 DNA is TGCAGCGTTGACGAGGGCACAGATACGCAGTATTTT.

V gene TRBV11-2 combines with J gene TRBJ2-3, with 9 nucleotides matching TRBD1. The CDR3 spans 16 residues. V lost 4 bases, J lost 3 bases, and 8 bases stayed unmatched. Germline lookup yields CDR1 SGHAT and CDR2 FQNNGV. The CDR3: CASSSQGAGRTDTQYF. CDR3 DNA: TGTGCCAGCAGCTCACAGGGGGCTGGTAGGACAGATACGCAGTATTTT. The full variable domain, with the rest looked up from reference TRBV11-2 and TRBJ2-3, is EAGVAQSPRYKIIEKRQSVAFWCNPISGHATLYWYQQILGQGPKLLIQFQNNGVVDDSQLPKDRFSAERLKGVDSTLKIQPAKLEDSAVYLCASSSQGAGRTDTQYFGPGTRLTVL.